The present T cell receptor (beta chain) was sequenced within a study of blood T cell repertoires in COVID-19. CDR3 length equals 11 residues. CDR1 is DFQATT, CDR2 SNEGSKA, per germline (reference sequence). Between the trimmed V and J ends, which lost 6 bases and 9 bases, there was a span of 12 bases. Original processing notes: The assay estimated nucleated cells by amplifying reference gene primers. Produced via immunoSEQ multiplex PCR; TCRdb's table is partial and in-frame only. That table gives V, J and clone size, and the DNA gave D and trimming. The data contain 240,000 or so clones, 70% to 85% of them singletons.

The TCR sequence derives from a woman older than 75 with acute or convalescent COVID-19. This sequence joins TRBV20-1 and TRBJ2-1; TRBD2 might be the D (6 bases). What was sequenced was peripheral blood. In nucleotides, the CDR3 is TGCAGTGCAGTTACTAGCTTTGAGCAGTTCTTC. This codes for CSAVTSFEQFF.